The 13 T cell receptor beta chains listed next were all sequenced from one sample in a study of T cell responses to AZD1222 COVID-19 vaccine. This table comes from immunoSEQ multiplex PCR, and its TCRdb copy is limited to in-frame clones, with some not included. Among approximately 96,000 clones listed, approximately 90% were seen once. The specimen comprised peripheral blood, sampled 28 days after the second AZD1222 dose. These receptor sequences come from an adult who received the AZD1222 COVID-19 vaccine.

V usage is TRBV7-8 and J usage is TRBJ2-5, with D tentatively TRBD1 (7 bases). Per germline, CDR1 SGHVS and CDR2 FQNEAQ. The CDR3 is 16 residues long. The V and J ends lost 5 bases and 5 bases respectively, with 21 bases between them. As DNA, the CDR3 is TGTGCCAGCAGCCGAGGGGGGACAGTAGGAGGGGAGACCCAGTACTTC. Its translation is CASSRGGTVGGETQYF.

The CDR3 DNA reads as TGTGCCACCAGTGGGCCCCTGCCGGGTCCAGATACGCAGTATTTT. Its protein product is CATSGPLPGPDTQYF. The chain uses TRBV24-1 and TRBJ2-3; D remains unclear. With 5 bases removed from V and 4 bases from J, the gap between germline ends came to 15 bases. The CDR3 contains 15 residues. Germline-derived CDR1 and CDR2 are KGHDR and SFDVKD.

The rearrangement uses TRBV6-5 and TRBJ2-7; no clear D. This CDR3 has 11 amino acids. Germline V lookup: CDR1 MNHEY, CDR2 SVGAGI. The germline V and J ends were trimmed by 7 bases and 13 bases, with 17 bases remaining between them. DNA for the CDR3: TGTGCCAGCACCTCAATCACACGCTCCTACTTC. As protein: CASTSITRSYF.

The chain joins TRBV5-1 to TRBJ1-1; no clear D gene. This CDR3 contains 13 residues. V was shortened by 0 bases and J by 3 bases, with 6 bases between the two germline ends. Germline assignment: CDR1 SGHRS and CDR2 YFSETQ. For the CDR3, the DNA is TGCGCCAGCAGCTTGGCGGGGTACACTGAAGCTTTCTTT. It specifies CASSLAGYTEAFF.

A note on this clone: The same CDR3 also results from other DNA sequences found in this sample. The V and J genes are TRBV5-1 and TRBJ1-1; the D is unclear. This CDR3 comprises 13 residues. Looked up from germline, CDR1 is SGHRS and CDR2 is YFSETQ. Trimming cost V 0 bases and J 1 base, with 4 bases left between them. CDR3 nucleotide sequence: TGCGCCAGCAGCTTGGGAGGGAACACTGAAGCTTTCTTT. Amino acids: CASSLGGNTEAFF.

The rearrangement links TRBV29-1 to TRBJ1-1; D is unresolved. Germline CDR1 SQVTM, CDR2 ANQGSEA. The CDR3 covers 13 residues. Trimming shortened V by 7 bases and J by 6 bases, and 18 bases separated the two germline ends. CDR3 loop: CSGGGGREAEAFF. The CDR3 nucleotides read TGCAGCGGGGGAGGAGGGAGAGAGGCTGAAGCTTTCTTT.

The chain links TRBV4-1 to TRBJ2-6, with 10 bases matching TRBD1. CDR3 length equals 18 residues. Germline CDR1 reads MGHRA; CDR2 reads YSYEKL. After removal of 2 bases from V and 0 bases from J, the junction contained 4 bases not matched to a gene. CDR3 amino acids: CASSQPDRGVSGANVLTF. DNA of the CDR3: TGCGCCAGCAGCCAACCGGACAGGGGGGTCTCTGGGGCCAACGTCCTGACTTTC.

The chain uses TRBV27 and TRBJ2-2; D is unresolved. In germline, CDR1 is MNHEY, CDR2 SMNVEV (reference sequence). V was shortened by 8 bases and J by 2 bases, with 12 bases between the two germline ends. This CDR3 has 14 amino acids. The CDR3 nucleotides are TGTGCCAGCTCCCCCGGCTTTAACACCGGGGAGCTGTTTTTT. Translated: CASSPGFNTGELFF.

This chain uses TRBV28 with TRBJ1-4; 8 bases are shared with TRBD1. The CDR3 consists of 15 residues. From germline, CDR1 is MDHEN and CDR2 SYDVKM. The V and J ends lost 3 bases and 10 bases, in that order; junction bases with no gene match: 10. The CDR3 DNA follows: TGTGCCAGCAGTTTGAACCCAGGGGGCAAGGGAAAACTGTTTTTT. This gives the protein CASSLNPGGKGKLFF.

V is TRBV9 and J is TRBJ2-5; 13 positions agree with TRBD2. Germline V gives CDR1 SGDLS, CDR2 YYNGEE. V trimming: 4 bases; J trimming: 5 bases; junction bases outside the gene matches: 8. The CDR3 spans 16 residues. Written as DNA, the CDR3 is TGTGCCAGCAGCCCAGCGGGACTAGCGGGGAGGGAGACCCAGTACTTC. This translates into CASSPAGLAGRETQYF.

This chain joins TRBV28 and TRBJ1-5; no clear D gene. The CDR3 loop spans 15 amino acids. Trimming cost V 5 bases and J 1 base, with 12 bases left between them. Germline CDR1 is MDHEN and CDR2 is SYDVKM. The CDR3 sequence is CASSLTGRSNQPQHF. For the CDR3, the DNA is TGTGCCAGCAGTCTTACGGGAAGGAGCAATCAGCCCCAGCATTTT.

The chain is built from TRBV18 and TRBJ2-3, with 10 bases aligning to TRBD2. Germline lookup yields CDR1 KGHSH and CDR2 LQKENI. Trimming removed 0 bases from V and 3 bases from J; junction bases left unmatched: 0. The CDR3 sequence is 15 residues long. The CDR3 region is CASSPPLAGTDTQYF. CDR3 bases: TGTGCCAGCTCACCACCACTAGCGGGAACAGATACGCAGTATTTT.

This chain connects TRBV6-2 or TRBV6-3 to TRBJ2-1; a possible D gene is TRBD2 (5 bases). CDR3 length: 12 residues. CDR1 and CDR2 from the germline V gene are MNHEY and SVGEGT. V was shortened by 4 bases and J by 7 bases, with 8 bases between the two germline ends. The CDR3 sequence: CASSFGENEQFF. In DNA, the CDR3 is TGTGCCAGCAGTTTTGGGGAGAATGAGCAGTTCTTC.